Below are 27 T cell receptor beta chains sequenced from a single sample in a study of identical twins. A single record per CDR3 protein comes from TCRdb applying MiXCR to the 5' RACE reads. The sample has approximately 500,000 distinct CDR3 sequences; 20% to 25% are singletons. Separately, the same data were catalogued under a study of T cells expressing NK-cell markers.

Material for sequencing was CD4+ T cells sorted from blood. These receptors were obtained from a woman under 30 in good health.

The J gene is TRBJ2-7, the V gene TRBV5-1; possibly TRBD1 or TRBD2 for D (5 bases each). Germline assignment: CDR1 SGHRS and CDR2 YFSETQ. CDR3 length: 14 amino acids. Trimming took 6 bases from V and 0 from J, leaving 13 bases between them. The CDR3 DNA sequence: TGCGCCAGCACCCAGGGACCGCTCTCCTACGAGCAGTACTTC. Translation: CASTQGPLSYEQYF.

This clonotype occurred a few times. The V gene is TRBV20-1, the J gene TRBJ2-3; no clear D. The CDR3 contains 11 residues. Trimming took 6 bases from V and 2 from J, leaving 6 bases between them. Germline loops: CDR1 DFQATT, CDR2 SNEGSKA (reference sequence). The CDR3 protein is CSAPDTDTQYF. In DNA, the CDR3 is TGCAGTGCCCCAGACACAGATACGCAGTATTTT.

This clonotype was observed a few times. The gene calls are TRBV12-3 or TRBV12-4 and TRBJ1-1; D perhaps matches TRBD1 (6 bases). Trimming took 3 bases from V and 10 from J, leaving 21 bases between them. The CDR3 extends over 15 amino acids. CDR3 coding DNA: TGTGCCAGCAGTTTTTTGAGGGAACCGGGGGGCGGAGCTTTCTTT. Translated: CASSFLREPGGGAFF.

The chain carries TRBV4-1 and TRBJ2-5; TRBD2 might be the D (7 bases). Germline lookup yields CDR1 MGHRA and CDR2 YSYEKL. Trimming removed 2 bases at V and 0 bases at J, with 13 bases between. The CDR3 runs to 16 residues. The CDR3 reads CASSQSGGGHQETQYF. In DNA form, the CDR3 reads TGCGCCAGCAGCCAAAGCGGCGGGGGCCACCAAGAGACCCAGTACTTC.

In this sample, this clonotype turned up a few times. The chain links TRBV12-3 or TRBV12-4 to TRBJ1-2, with 9 bases that match TRBD1. This CDR3 is 14 amino acids long. V lost 4 bases, J lost 7 bases, and 7 bases stayed unmatched. The CDR3 DNA sequence: TGTGCCAGCAGTTCCGGGACAGGGTACGTTGGCTACACCTTC. Amino acid sequence: CASSSGTGYVGYTF.

The V and J genes are TRBV7-9 and TRBJ1-2, with TRBD1 matching over 10 bases. The CDR3 sequence is 15 residues long. Trimming cost V 1 base and J 4 bases; bases outside gene matches: 3. Germline CDR1 is SEHNR and CDR2 is FQNEAQ (reference sequence). Written as DNA, the CDR3 is TGTGCCAGCAGCTTAGGCGGGACAGGGGCCTATGGCTACACCTTC. This gives the protein CASSLGGTGAYGYTF.

This clonotype turned up a few times. The genes are TRBV7-9 and TRBJ2-7; D call uncertain. Germline V lookup: CDR1 SEHNR, CDR2 FQNEAQ (reference sequence). This CDR3 is 14 amino acids long. Trimming removed 2 bases from V and 2 bases from J, with 10 bases in between. The CDR3 coding sequence is TGTGCCAGCAGCTTATCCATCGATCCCTACGAGCAGTACTTC. Translation: CASSLSIDPYEQYF.

The chain employs TRBV7-9 and TRBJ2-5, with 7 bases identical to TRBD1. V lost 4 bases and J lost 3; bases outside the gene matches: 5. The germline V gene has CDR1 SEHNR and CDR2 FQNEAQ (reference sequence). The CDR3 spans 14 residues. The CDR3 DNA sequence: TGTGCCAGCAGCTCGACCGGGACAGAAGAGACCCAGTACTTC. It translates to CASSSTGTEETQYF.

The chain has TRBV12-3 or TRBV12-4 and TRBJ2-7, with D unresolved. Trimming pared 6 bases from V and 6 bases from J, leaving 9 bases between. The CDR3 runs to 11 residues. The CDR3 loop is CASSRRAEQYF. The CDR3 bases are TGTGCCAGCAGCCGTCGGGCCGAGCAGTACTTC.

The CDR3 region has the DNA TGTGCCAGCAGTGAAGGAGGCGCAACGGGAGGCCCCTATGAGCAGTTCTTC. Protein sequence: CASSEGGATGGPYEQFF. The J gene is TRBJ2-1, the V gene TRBV6-1; 7 bases are a match to TRBD2. V lost 1 base to trimming and J lost 8 bases; unmatched junction nucleotides: 14. The germline CDR1 and CDR2 sequences are MNHNS and SASEGT. This CDR3 comprises 17 residues.

This clonotype appeared a few times. The chain links TRBV5-1 to TRBJ1-1, with a possible D match to TRBD1 (5 bases). This CDR3 contains 14 residues. Germline CDR1 reads SGHRS; CDR2 reads YFSETQ. Trimming removed 5 bases from V and 4 bases from J, with 15 bases in between. Here the CDR3 reads CASRTGASGTEAFF. The DNA of the CDR3 is TGCGCCAGCAGAACCGGGGCTTCCGGCACTGAAGCTTTCTTT. The full variable domain, with the rest looked up from reference TRBV5-1 and TRBJ1-1, is KAGVTQTPRYLIKTRGQQVTLSCSPISGHRSVSWYQQTPGQGLQFLFEYFSETQRNKGNFPGRFSGRQFSNSRSEMNVSTLELGDSALYLCASRTGASGTEAFFGQGTRLTVV.

The rearrangement uses TRBV6-1 and TRBJ1-1; D remains unclear. Trimming left V 6 bases short and J 8 bases short, with 16 bases between. The CDR3 has 13 amino acids. The V gene's germline CDR1 is MNHNS and CDR2 SASEGT. The CDR3 region is CASSRRGAVEAFF. The DNA of the CDR3 is TGTGCCAGCAGCCGCCGGGGAGCTGTCGAAGCTTTCTTT.

The chain combines TRBV6-2 or TRBV6-3 with TRBJ2-1; D remains ambiguous. Germline V gene sequence: CDR1 MNHEY, CDR2 SVGEGT. V was shortened by 1 base and J by 11 bases, with 6 bases between the two germline ends. The CDR3 contains 11 residues. In DNA, the CDR3 is TGTGCCAGCAGTTACTATGGACAGCAGTTCTTC. Translating it yields CASSYYGQQFF.

The rearrangement uses TRBV5-1 and TRBJ2-7; D ambiguous. CDR3 length: 16 amino acids. Germline values: CDR1 SGHRS, CDR2 YFSETQ. Deletions cut 0 bases from V and 2 bases from J, with 15 bases between. The CDR3 DNA sequence: TGCGCCAGCAGCTTGGGTCAGTATGATAGGGCCTACGAGCAGTACTTC. Protein: CASSLGQYDRAYEQYF. The complete variable domain, with remaining parts taken from reference TRBV5-1 and TRBJ2-7, reads KAGVTQTPRYLIKTRGQQVTLSCSPISGHRSVSWYQQTPGQGLQFLFEYFSETQRNKGNFPGRFSGRQFSNSRSEMNVSTLELGDSALYLCASSLGQYDRAYEQYFGPGTRLTVT.

The sample holds a few counts of this clonotype. The V and J genes are TRBV29-1 and TRBJ2-3, with TRBD2 matching 14 bases. Germline lookup yields CDR1 SQVTM and CDR2 ANQGSEA. The CDR3 has 16 residues. Unmatched junction bases numbered 7, after V lost 4 bases and J lost 4 bases. The CDR3 DNA follows: TGCAGCGTTGTCCCGGGACTAGCGGGGGCTGCAGATACGCAGTATTTT. It codes for CSVVPGLAGAADTQYF.

This sequence joins TRBV25-1 and TRBJ2-1; 11 positions agree with TRBD2. The CDR3 is 17 amino acids. J was trimmed by 9 bases and V by 0 bases; bases with no gene match: 10. Germline CDR1 is MGHDK and CDR2 is SYGVNS. The CDR3 DNA reads as TGTGCCAGCAGTGAATACAAACTAGCGGGAGTGACAGGTGAGCAGTTCTTC. Its translation is CASSEYKLAGVTGEQFF.

The chain is built from TRBV4-2 and TRBJ1-2, with D possibly matching TRBD1 (5 bases). V was clipped by 0 bases and J by 4 bases, with 12 bases between them. Germline V gene lookup returns CDR1 LGHNA and CDR2 YNFKEQ. The CDR3 is made up of 15 amino acids. CDR3 in amino acids: CASSQDIAGSYGYTF. DNA for the CDR3: TGTGCCAGCAGCCAAGATATAGCAGGGAGCTATGGCTACACCTTC.

In its sample, this clonotype was seen a few times. The gene calls are TRBV11-2 and TRBJ2-5; D is ambiguous. The CDR3 consists of 13 residues. Per germline, CDR1 SGHAT and CDR2 FQNNGV. The germline V and J ends were trimmed by 0 bases and 5 bases, with 7 bases remaining between them. This CDR3 reads CASSLEFGETQYF. In DNA form, the CDR3 reads TGTGCCAGCAGCTTAGAGTTTGGGGAGACCCAGTACTTC.

This clonotype was recorded a few times. The chain joins TRBV7-9 to TRBJ2-7, with D unclear. V was cut by 5 bases and J by 2 bases, with 22 bases left in between. Germline assignment: CDR1 SEHNR and CDR2 FQNEAQ (reference sequence). The CDR3 sequence is 17 residues long. The CDR3 spells CASSPWGIGSRAYEQYF. In nucleotides, the CDR3 is TGTGCCAGCAGCCCCTGGGGAATAGGATCTAGAGCCTACGAGCAGTACTTC.

This clonotype was counted only a few times. The chain combines TRBV20-1 with TRBJ2-4; D is perhaps TRBD2 (5 bases). The V gene's germline CDR1 is DFQATT and CDR2 SNEGSKA (reference sequence). The germline V and J ends were trimmed by 6 bases and 6 bases, with 18 bases remaining between them. The CDR3 extends over 14 amino acids. CDR3 region: CSANRREFRNIQYF. In DNA form, the CDR3 reads TGCAGTGCCAACCGCCGGGAATTCCGAAACATTCAGTACTTC.

The rearrangement links TRBV4-3 to TRBJ2-3; 10 bases agree with TRBD2. The length of the CDR3 is 16 residues. Per the germline V gene, CDR1 is LGHNA and CDR2 is YSLEER. J lost 1 base, V lost 3 bases, and 4 bases had no gene match. The CDR3 is CASSHVLAGGTDTQYF. DNA for the CDR3: TGCGCCAGCAGCCATGTGCTAGCGGGAGGCACAGATACGCAGTATTTT.

This clonotype was seen more than once but under ten times. For the CDR3, the DNA is TGTGCCAGCAGCCCCTTGGGAGGCGCTAGCTCCTACGAGCAGTACTTC. It translates to CASSPLGGASSYEQYF. The chain links TRBV3-1 to TRBJ2-7; D possibly corresponds to TRBD2 (6 bases). The CDR3 extends over 16 amino acids. Trimming cost V 4 bases and J 0 bases, with 16 bases left between them. The germline CDR1 and CDR2 sequences are LGHDT and YNNKEL (reference sequence).

The table lists this clonotype with many counts. V and J are TRBV7-8 and TRBJ2-5; D is ambiguous. The CDR3 loop spans 15 amino acids. The ends were cut back, 1 base at V and 0 bases at J, with 9 bases in the middle. Looked up from germline, CDR1 is SGHVS and CDR2 is FQNEAQ. DNA of the CDR3: TGTGCCAGCAGCTTAGAACTTTGGTACCAAGAGACCCAGTACTTC. Its translation: CASSLELWYQETQYF.

This sequence joins TRBV9 and TRBJ2-7; 7 nucleotides align to TRBD2. V dropped 0 bases and J dropped 3; count of bases not matched to a gene: 3. There are 14 residues in the CDR3. The germline CDR1 and CDR2 sequences are SGDLS and YYNGEE. The DNA of the CDR3 is TGTGCCAGCAGCGTAGGTGGGGGGGTCTACGAGCAGTACTTC. Residues: CASSVGGGVYEQYF.

V usage is TRBV10-1 and J usage is TRBJ2-3; unclear D gene. V shed 5 bases and J shed 2 bases, with 8 bases lying between them. Germline V gene lookup returns CDR1 WNHNN and CDR2 SYGVQD (reference sequence). The CDR3 sequence is 13 residues long. The CDR3 protein is CASSPLVTDTQYF. CDR3 in DNA: TGCGCCAGCAGTCCCCTAGTCACAGATACGCAGTATTTT.

There are a few counts of this clonotype. The J gene is TRBJ1-6, the V gene TRBV5-1; 7 bases match TRBD1. The germline V gene has CDR1 SGHRS and CDR2 YFSETQ. Trimming took 6 bases from V and 5 from J; bases not matched to a gene: 5. CDR3 size: 14 residues. CDR3 loop: CASNSGTDNSPLHF. CDR3 sequence (DNA): TGCGCCAGCAACTCCGGGACAGATAATTCACCCCTCCACTTT. The full variable domain, completed using reference TRBV5-1 and TRBJ1-6, is KAGVTQTPRYLIKTRGQQVTLSCSPISGHRSVSWYQQTPGQGLQFLFEYFSETQRNKGNFPGRFSGRQFSNSRSEMNVSTLELGDSALYLCASNSGTDNSPLHFGNGTRLTVT.

This chain joins TRBV20-1 and TRBJ2-3; tentatively, D is TRBD2 (6 bases). Germline CDR1 reads DFQATT; CDR2 reads SNEGSKA (reference sequence). The CDR3 sequence is 14 residues long. V shed 8 bases and J shed 4 bases, with 19 bases lying between them. CDR3: CSLIDRERPDTQYF. CDR3 nucleotides: TGCAGTCTAATTGACCGGGAGAGGCCAGATACGCAGTATTTT.